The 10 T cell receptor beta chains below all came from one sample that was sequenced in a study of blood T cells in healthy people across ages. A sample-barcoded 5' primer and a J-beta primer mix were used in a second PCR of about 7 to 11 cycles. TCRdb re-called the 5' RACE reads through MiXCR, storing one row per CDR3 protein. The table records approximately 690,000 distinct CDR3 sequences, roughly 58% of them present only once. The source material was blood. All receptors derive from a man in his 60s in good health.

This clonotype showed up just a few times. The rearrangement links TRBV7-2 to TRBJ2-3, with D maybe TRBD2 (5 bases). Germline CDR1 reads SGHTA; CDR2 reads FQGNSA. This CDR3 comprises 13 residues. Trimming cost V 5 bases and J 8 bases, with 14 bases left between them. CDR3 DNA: TGTGCCAGCAGCACGGACTTGCTTCCTACGCAGTATTTT. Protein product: CASSTDLLPTQYF.

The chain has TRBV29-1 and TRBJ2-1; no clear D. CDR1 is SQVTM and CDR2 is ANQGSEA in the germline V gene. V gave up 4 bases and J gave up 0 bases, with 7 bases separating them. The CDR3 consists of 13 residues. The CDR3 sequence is CSVVRSSYNEQFF. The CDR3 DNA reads TGCAGCGTTGTTCGCAGCTCCTACAATGAGCAGTTCTTC.

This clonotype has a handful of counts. CDR3 loop: CASSRAARETQYF. CDR3 bases: TGTGCCAGCAGCAGGGCGGCTCGGGAGACCCAGTACTTC. The chain has TRBV7-2 and TRBJ2-5; D is unresolved. The CDR3 totals 13 residues. V was clipped by 5 bases and J by 5 bases, with 12 bases between them. Germline values: CDR1 SGHTA, CDR2 FQGNSA.

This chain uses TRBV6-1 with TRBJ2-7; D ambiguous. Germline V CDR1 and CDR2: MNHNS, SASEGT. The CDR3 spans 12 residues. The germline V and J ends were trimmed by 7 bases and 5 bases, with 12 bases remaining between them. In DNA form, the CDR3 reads TGTGCCAGCATCAAGTGGACGAACGAGCAGTACTTC. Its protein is CASIKWTNEQYF.

CDR3 sequence: CSATPGQASDQPQHF. The CDR3 DNA reads TGCAGTGCTACACCGGGACAGGCGTCCGATCAGCCCCAGCATTTT. The V call is TRBV20-1, the J call TRBJ1-5; 8 positions agree with TRBD1. Germline loops: CDR1 DFQATT, CDR2 SNEGSKA (reference sequence). The ends lost 4 bases at V and 5 bases at J; junction bases unmatched: 10. CDR3 size: 15 residues.

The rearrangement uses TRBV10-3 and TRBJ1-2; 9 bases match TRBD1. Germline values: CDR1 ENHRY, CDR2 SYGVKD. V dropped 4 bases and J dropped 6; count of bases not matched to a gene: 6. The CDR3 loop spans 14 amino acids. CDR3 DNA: TGTGCCATCAGTGGAGGACAGGGGCACGATGGCTACACCTTC. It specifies CAISGGQGHDGYTF.

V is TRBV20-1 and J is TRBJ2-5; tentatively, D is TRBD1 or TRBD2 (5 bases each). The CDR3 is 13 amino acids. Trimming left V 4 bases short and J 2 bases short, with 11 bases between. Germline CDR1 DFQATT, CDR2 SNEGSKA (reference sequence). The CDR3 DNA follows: TGCAGTGCTACTCAGGGACGGCAAGAGACCCAGTACTTC. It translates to CSATQGRQETQYF.

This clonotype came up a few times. This CDR3 is CASSELLAGAYNEQFF. The CDR3 bases are TGTGCCAGCAGTGAACTGTTAGCGGGGGCTTACAATGAGCAGTTCTTC. The chain carries TRBV2 and TRBJ2-1; 9 bases line up with TRBD2. Germline CDR1 SNHLY, CDR2 FYNNEI. The V and J ends lost 2 bases and 4 bases, in that order; junction bases with no gene match: 6. CDR3 length equals 16 residues.

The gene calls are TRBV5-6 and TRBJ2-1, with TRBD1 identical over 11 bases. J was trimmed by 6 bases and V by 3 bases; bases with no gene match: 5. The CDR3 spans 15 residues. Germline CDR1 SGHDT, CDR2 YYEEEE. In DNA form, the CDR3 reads TGTGCCAGCAGCTGGGGACAGGGGGTTGGCAATGAGCAGTTCTTC. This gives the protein CASSWGQGVGNEQFF.

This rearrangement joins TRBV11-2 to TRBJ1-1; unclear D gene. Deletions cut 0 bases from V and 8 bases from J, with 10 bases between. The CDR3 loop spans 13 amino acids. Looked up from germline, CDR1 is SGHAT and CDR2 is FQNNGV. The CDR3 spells CASSLDLGPEAFF. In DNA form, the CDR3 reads TGTGCCAGCAGCTTAGACCTGGGCCCGGAAGCTTTCTTT.